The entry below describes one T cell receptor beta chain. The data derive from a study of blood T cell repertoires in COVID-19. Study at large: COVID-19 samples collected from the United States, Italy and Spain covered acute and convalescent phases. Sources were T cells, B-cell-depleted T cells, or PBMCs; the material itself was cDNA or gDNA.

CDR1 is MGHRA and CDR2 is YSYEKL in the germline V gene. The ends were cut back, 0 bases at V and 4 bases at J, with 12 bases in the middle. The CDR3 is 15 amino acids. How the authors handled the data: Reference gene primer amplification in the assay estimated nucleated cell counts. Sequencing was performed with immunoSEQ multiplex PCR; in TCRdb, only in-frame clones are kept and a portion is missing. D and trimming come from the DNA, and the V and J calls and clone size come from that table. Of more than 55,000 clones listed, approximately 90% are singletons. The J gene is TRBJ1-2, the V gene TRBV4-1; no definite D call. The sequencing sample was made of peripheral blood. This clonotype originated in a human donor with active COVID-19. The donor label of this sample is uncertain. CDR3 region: CASSQEPGLSYGYTF. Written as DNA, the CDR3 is TGCGCCAGCAGCCAAGAGCCAGGCCTTTCCTATGGCTACACCTTC.